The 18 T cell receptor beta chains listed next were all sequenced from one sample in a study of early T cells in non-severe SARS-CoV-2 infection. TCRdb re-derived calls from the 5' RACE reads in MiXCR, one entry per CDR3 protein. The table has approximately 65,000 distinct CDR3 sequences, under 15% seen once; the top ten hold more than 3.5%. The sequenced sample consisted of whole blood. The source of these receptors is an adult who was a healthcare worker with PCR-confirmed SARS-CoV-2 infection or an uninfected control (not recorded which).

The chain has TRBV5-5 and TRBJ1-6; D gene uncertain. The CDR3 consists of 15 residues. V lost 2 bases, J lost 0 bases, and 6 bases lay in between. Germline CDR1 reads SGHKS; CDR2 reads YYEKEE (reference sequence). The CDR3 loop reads CASSFRSSYNSPLHF. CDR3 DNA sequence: TGTGCCAGCAGCTTCCGGAGCTCCTATAATTCACCCCTCCACTTT.

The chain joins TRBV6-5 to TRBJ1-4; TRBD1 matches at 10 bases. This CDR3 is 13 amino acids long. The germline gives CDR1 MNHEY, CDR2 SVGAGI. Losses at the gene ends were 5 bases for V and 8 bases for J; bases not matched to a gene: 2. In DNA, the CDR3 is TGTGCCAGCAGTAAGGACAGGGGGGAAAAACTGTTTTTT. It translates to CASSKDRGEKLFF.

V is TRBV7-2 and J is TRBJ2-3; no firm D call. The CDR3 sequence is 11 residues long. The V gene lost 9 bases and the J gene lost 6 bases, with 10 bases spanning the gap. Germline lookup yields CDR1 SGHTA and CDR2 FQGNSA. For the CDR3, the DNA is TGTGCCAGTACAGCCTACGATACGCAGTATTTT. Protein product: CASTAYDTQYF.

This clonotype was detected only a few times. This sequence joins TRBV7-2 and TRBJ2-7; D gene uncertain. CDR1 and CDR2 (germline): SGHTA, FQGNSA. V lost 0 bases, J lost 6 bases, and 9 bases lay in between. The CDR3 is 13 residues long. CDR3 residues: CASSLASILEQYF. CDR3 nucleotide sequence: TGTGCCAGCAGCTTAGCAAGTATTCTCGAGCAGTACTTC.

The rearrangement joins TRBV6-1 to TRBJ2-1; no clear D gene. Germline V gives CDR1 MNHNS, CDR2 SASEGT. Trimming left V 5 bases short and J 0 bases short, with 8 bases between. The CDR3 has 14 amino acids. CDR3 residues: CASSRSYSYNEQFF. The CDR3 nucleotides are TGTGCCAGCAGTCGTAGCTACTCCTACAATGAGCAGTTCTTC.

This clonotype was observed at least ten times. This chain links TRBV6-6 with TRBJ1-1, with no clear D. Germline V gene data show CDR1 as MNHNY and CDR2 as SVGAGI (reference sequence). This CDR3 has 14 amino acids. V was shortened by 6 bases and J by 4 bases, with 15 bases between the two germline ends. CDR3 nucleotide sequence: TGTGCCAGCAGCTACGAGGGTCTGAGCACTGAAGCTTTCTTT. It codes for CASSYEGLSTEAFF.

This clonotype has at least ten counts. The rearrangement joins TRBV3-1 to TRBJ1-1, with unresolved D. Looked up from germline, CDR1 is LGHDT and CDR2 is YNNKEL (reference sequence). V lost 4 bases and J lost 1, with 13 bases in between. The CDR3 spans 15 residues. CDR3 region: CASSLPGEPNTEAFF. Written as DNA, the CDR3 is TGTGCCAGCAGCCTCCCTGGGGAACCGAACACTGAAGCTTTCTTT.

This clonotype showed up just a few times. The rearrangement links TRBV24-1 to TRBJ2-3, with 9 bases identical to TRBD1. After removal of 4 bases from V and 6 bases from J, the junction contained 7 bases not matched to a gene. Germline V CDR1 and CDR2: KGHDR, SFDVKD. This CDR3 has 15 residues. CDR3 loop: CATSEGDRVLDTQYF. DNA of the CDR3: TGTGCCACCAGTGAGGGGGACAGGGTCCTGGATACGCAGTATTTT.

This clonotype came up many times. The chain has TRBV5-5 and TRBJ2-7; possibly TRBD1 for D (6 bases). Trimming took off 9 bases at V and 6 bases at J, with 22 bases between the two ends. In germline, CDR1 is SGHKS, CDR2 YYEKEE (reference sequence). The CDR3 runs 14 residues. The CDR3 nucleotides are TGTGCCACCGGTACTTTGACAGGACCCTCCGAGCAGTACTTC. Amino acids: CATGTLTGPSEQYF.

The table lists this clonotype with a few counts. The DNA for the CDR3 is TGCGCCAGCGGATTGGGACAGTTCAGCACAGATACGCAGTATTTT. Its translation is CASGLGQFSTDTQYF. V usage is TRBV5-1 and J usage is TRBJ2-3; 7 bases map to TRBD1. With 7 bases clipped from V and 0 bases from J, the junction kept 8 bases outside the gene matches. The CDR3 has 15 amino acids. CDR1 and CDR2 from the germline V gene are SGHRS and YFSETQ.

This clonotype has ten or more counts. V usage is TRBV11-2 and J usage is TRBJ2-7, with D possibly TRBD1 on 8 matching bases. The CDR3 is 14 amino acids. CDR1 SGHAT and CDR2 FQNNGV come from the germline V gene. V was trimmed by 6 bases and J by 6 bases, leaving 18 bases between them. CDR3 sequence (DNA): TGTGCCAGCAGTCTCTCTACAGGGGGGGCCGAGCAGTACTTC. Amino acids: CASSLSTGGAEQYF.

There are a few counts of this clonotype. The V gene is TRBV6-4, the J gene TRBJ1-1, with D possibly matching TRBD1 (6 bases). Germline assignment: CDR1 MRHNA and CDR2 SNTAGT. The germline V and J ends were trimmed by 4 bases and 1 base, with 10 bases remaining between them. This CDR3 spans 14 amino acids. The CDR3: CASSATGANTEAFF. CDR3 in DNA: TGTGCCAGCAGTGCCACGGGGGCGAACACTGAAGCTTTCTTT.

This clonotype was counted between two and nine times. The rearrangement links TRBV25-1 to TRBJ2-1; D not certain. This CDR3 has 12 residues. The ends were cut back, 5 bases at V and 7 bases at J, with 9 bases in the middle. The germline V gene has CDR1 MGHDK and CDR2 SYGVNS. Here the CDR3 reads CASSTPGNEQFF. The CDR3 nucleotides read TGTGCCAGCAGTACGCCGGGTAATGAGCAGTTCTTC.

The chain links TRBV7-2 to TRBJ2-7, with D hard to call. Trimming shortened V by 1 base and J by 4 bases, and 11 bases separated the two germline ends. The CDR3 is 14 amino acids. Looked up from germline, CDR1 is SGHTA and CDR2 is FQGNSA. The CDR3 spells CASSLGSDLYEQYF. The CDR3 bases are TGTGCCAGCAGCTTAGGATCGGACCTATACGAGCAGTACTTC.

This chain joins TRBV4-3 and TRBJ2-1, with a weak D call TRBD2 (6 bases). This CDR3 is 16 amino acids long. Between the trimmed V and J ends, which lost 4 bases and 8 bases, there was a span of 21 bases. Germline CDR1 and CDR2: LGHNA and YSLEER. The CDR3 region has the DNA TGCGCCAGCAGCCCCCTCCCTGCGGCGGGAAGCGATGAGCAGTTCTTC. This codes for CASSPLPAAGSDEQFF.

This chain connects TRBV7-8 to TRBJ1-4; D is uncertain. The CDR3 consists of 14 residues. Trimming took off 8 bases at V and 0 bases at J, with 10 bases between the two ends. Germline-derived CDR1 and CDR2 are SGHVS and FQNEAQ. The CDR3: CASSTAATNEKLFF. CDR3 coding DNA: TGTGCCAGCTCTACAGCGGCAACTAATGAAAAACTGTTTTTT.

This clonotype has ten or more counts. As DNA, the CDR3 is TGTGCCAGCAGCGGAGCAAGAGACAGGGGGCGCAGTGGCTATGGCTACACCTTC. It yields the protein CASSGARDRGRSGYGYTF. V and J are TRBV2 and TRBJ1-2; 10 bases fit TRBD1. CDR3 length equals 18 residues. The germline gives CDR1 SNHLY, CDR2 FYNNEI. The J segment lost 4 bases and the V segment lost 6 bases, leaving 17 bases of the junction unmatched.

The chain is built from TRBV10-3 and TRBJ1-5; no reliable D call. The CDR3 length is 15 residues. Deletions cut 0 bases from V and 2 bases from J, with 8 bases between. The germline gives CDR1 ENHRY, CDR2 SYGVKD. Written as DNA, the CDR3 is TGTGCCATCAGTGAGTCCCACGGACGCAATCAGCCCCAGCATTTT. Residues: CAISESHGRNQPQHF.